The following is a TCR beta chain sequence with its context. Other DNA sequences within the sample encode an identical CDR3. Method: immunoSEQ multiplex PCR; TCRdb's copy keeps in-frame clones and lacks some. In the table there are around 21,000 clones, roughly 83% of which are singletons. The record originates from a study of OX40 agonist ivuxolimab in advanced cancers. Study-level information: Those enrolled were 82.7% male, with a mean age of about 60 years and ages from about 20 to 90.

This clonotype originated in an adult with an advanced solid tumor such as melanoma, head and neck, liver or kidney cancer. The specimen was CD4+ or CD8+ T cells sorted from blood, collected in a trial of the OX40 agonist ivuxolimab.

CDR3 sequence (DNA): TGTGCCAGCAGCTTTATGGGGGTTTTCTACGAGCAGTACTTC. It encodes CASSFMGVFYEQYF. The chain links TRBV28 to TRBJ2-7; D possibly matches TRBD1 or TRBD2 (5 bases each). Trimming cost V 6 bases and J 3 bases, with 15 bases left between them. Germline CDR1 and CDR2: MDHEN and SYDVKM. The CDR3 runs to 14 residues.